These T cell receptor beta chains were read from a single sample in a study of cytomegalovirus exposure and HLA in healthy donors. Here immunoSEQ multiplex PCR was the method, and the copy in TCRdb shows in-frame clones only, minus some. The sample shows about 180,000 clones, around 80% of them seen only once. Specimen: PBMCs. Source of these receptors: a girl aged 5-17 years in good health and CMV-seropositive. Each CDR3 is given with its conserved first and last residue. The order of the fields is CDR3 protein, CDR3 DNA, D gene, V gene, J gene. A D gene is named only where the DNA matches it firmly.

CDR3aa: CASSFSSYEQYF
CDR3nt: TGCGCCAGCAGCTTCAGCTCCTACGAGCAGTACTTC
d_gene: -
v_gene: TRBV5-1
j_gene: TRBJ2-7

CDR3aa: CASSFYRASYNEQFF
CDR3nt: TGTGCCAGCAGCTTTTACAGGGCATCATACAATGAGCAGTTCTTC
d_gene: -
v_gene: TRBV7-2
j_gene: TRBJ2-1

CDR3aa: CASSGQGSIYEQYF
CDR3nt: TGTGCCAGCAGTGGGCAGGGGTCCATCTACGAGCAGTACTTC
d_gene: -
v_gene: TRBV2
j_gene: TRBJ2-7

CDR3aa: CASSPFRQGDEQYF
CDR3nt: TGCGCCAGCAGCCCTTTTAGACAGGGAGACGAGCAGTACTTC
d_gene: TRBD1
v_gene: TRBV4-1
j_gene: TRBJ2-7

CDR3aa: CASSQDQGAEAFF
CDR3nt: TGCGCCAGCAGCCAAGATCAGGGGGCTGAAGCTTTCTTT
d_gene: TRBD1
v_gene: TRBV4-1
j_gene: TRBJ1-1

CDR3aa: CASSYYGVANEKLFF
CDR3nt: TGTGCCAGCAGCTACTACGGGGTAGCTAATGAAAAACTGTTTTTT
d_gene: -
v_gene: TRBV5-6
j_gene: TRBJ1-4

CDR3aa: CAISAVQGGNTIYF
CDR3nt: TGTGCCATCAGTGCTGTACAGGGTGGAAACACCATATATTTT
d_gene: -
v_gene: TRBV10-3
j_gene: TRBJ1-3

CDR3aa: CASSPTGGGEQYF
CDR3nt: TGTGCCAGCAGCCCCACAGGGGGCGGCGAGCAGTACTTC
d_gene: TRBD1
v_gene: TRBV5-6
j_gene: TRBJ2-7

CDR3aa: CASSVGQEYNEQFF
CDR3nt: TGTGCCAGCAGCGTAGGCCAGGAATACAATGAGCAGTTCTTC
d_gene: -
v_gene: TRBV9
j_gene: TRBJ2-1

CDR3aa: CASSPGQEENIQYF
CDR3nt: TGTGCCAGCTCACCAGGACAGGAGGAAAACATTCAGTACTTC
d_gene: TRBD1
v_gene: TRBV18
j_gene: TRBJ2-4